This section outlines one T cell receptor (beta chain) sequence together with its context. Antigen unknown. The TCRbeta library incorporated unique molecular identifiers. TCRdb called the PCR reads again in MiXCR, with one record for every CDR3 protein. Altogether around 670,000 distinct CDR3 sequences are present, roughly 13% being singletons, with the ten largest covering about 0.79%. The sample is drawn from a study of T-cell reconstitution after alpha-beta-depleted transplantation in children. Study findings and constraints: Several hundred expanded graft clones reportedly supplied alpha-beta T cells about two months after transplant. Recipient T cells and thymic progenitors that survived gave rise to the high TCRbeta diversity observed at day 60 in some patients. The authors attributed T-cell counts and diversity one year after transplant mostly to newly produced T cells.

The CDR3 extends over 19 amino acids. V lost 5 bases and J lost 2, with 26 bases in between. The germline V gene has CDR1 SGHAT and CDR2 FQDESV (reference sequence). The sequenced sample was PBMCs, obtained before TCRalphabeta/CD19-depleted stem cell transplant. The receptor's source is a girl aged 2-9 years with congenital amegakaryocytic thrombocytopenia, due to receive a stem cell transplant. The chain uses TRBV11-1 and TRBJ2-3; D assignment may be TRBD1 or TRBD2 (6 bases each). In nucleotides, the CDR3 is TGTGCCAGCAGCCCCCCGAGATATACGGGGGCAGGGTACACAGATACGCAGTATTTT. Translation gives CASSPPRYTGAGYTDTQYF.